The source of this T cell receptor beta chain is a study of CD8 T cells in ankylosing spondylitis. Notes on the study in general: Fewer than ten highly homologous variants made up a TCR beta motif that seemed to typify ankylosing spondylitis blood. Some motif variants had been reported before (in reactive arthritis synovial fluid and blood). Disease-associated clones were CD8+ and fairly uncommon in peripheral blood. Within matched ankylosing spondylitis synovial fluid, disease-linked clones were reportedly significantly enriched.

Each CDR3 protein gets one entry after TCRdb re-called the 5' RACE reads with MiXCR. Among around 430,000 distinct CDR3 sequences listed, roughly a sixth were seen once. V lost 0 bases, J lost 2 bases, and 12 bases lay in between. The CDR3 contains 15 residues. Germline V gene data show CDR1 as SGHRS and CDR2 as YFSETQ. Remarks on this clonotype: Its matching antigen is unknown.

Material: blood, either unsorted or a sorted T cell fraction (not recorded which). The receptor's source is a male donor with ankylosing spondylitis. This rearrangement joins TRBV5-1 to TRBJ2-7; a weak D match, TRBD1 (6 bases). CDR3 protein: CASSLELQGPYEQYF. CDR3 DNA: TGCGCCAGCAGCTTGGAGTTGCAGGGGCCCTACGAGCAGTACTTC.